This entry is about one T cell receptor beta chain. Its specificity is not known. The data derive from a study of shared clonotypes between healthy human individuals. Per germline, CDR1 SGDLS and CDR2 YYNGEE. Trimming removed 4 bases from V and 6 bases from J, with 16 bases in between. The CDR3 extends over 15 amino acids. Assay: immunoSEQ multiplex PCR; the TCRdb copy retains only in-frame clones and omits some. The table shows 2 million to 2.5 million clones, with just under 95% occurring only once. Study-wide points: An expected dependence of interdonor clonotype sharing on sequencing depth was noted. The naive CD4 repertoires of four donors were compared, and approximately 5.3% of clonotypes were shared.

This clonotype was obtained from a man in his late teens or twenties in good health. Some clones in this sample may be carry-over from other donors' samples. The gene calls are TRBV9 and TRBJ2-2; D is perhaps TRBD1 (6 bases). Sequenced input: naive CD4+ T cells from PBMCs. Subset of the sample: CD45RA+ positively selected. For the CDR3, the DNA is TGTGCCAGCAGCCGTGGGGGCGAGGTTGCCGGGGAGCTGTTTTTT. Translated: CASSRGGEVAGELFF.